This T cell receptor beta chain originates from a study of blood T cells in healthy people across ages. Primed by a sample-barcoded 5' primer and a J-beta primer mix, a second PCR proceeded for roughly 6 to 12 cycles. Each sample yielded at least 3 million CDR3-containing paired-end reads. TCRdb re-called the 5' RACE reads through MiXCR, storing one row per CDR3 protein. The table shows about 800,000 distinct CDR3 sequences, with 46% occurring only once. The sample, around 9.9 milliliters of peripheral blood, was drawn from each donor. As for this clonotype: The antigen is not known.

Trimming removed 3 bases from V and 2 bases from J; junction bases left unmatched: 8. Germline assignment: CDR1 DFQATT and CDR2 SNEGSKA (reference sequence). This CDR3 has 15 amino acids. General study findings and limits: As naive T cell percentage varied, TCR beta diversity correlated strongly with it. Long-lived donors had more naive CD4+ cells and higher diversity than aged donors.

This receptor was taken from an elderly man in good health. Source material: blood. This chain joins TRBV20-1 and TRBJ2-7; 9 bases map to TRBD2. In DNA form, the CDR3 reads TGCAGTGCTAGGTCGGGACTAGCCGACACCTACGAGCAGTACTTC. This sequence encodes CSARSGLADTYEQYF.